This entry concerns a single T cell receptor beta chain. This specimen belongs to a study of shared clonotypes between healthy human individuals. It was about 210 ng DNA, tens of thousands of T cell genomes, that sorted-subset replicate PCRs used. Method: immunoSEQ multiplex PCR; TCRdb's copy keeps in-frame clones and lacks some. The sample carries some 1,100,000 clones, 75% to 80% recorded once. The ends were cut back, 1 base at V and 5 bases at J, with 9 bases in the middle. Germline V gives CDR1 SSHAT, CDR2 FNYEAQ (reference sequence). The CDR3 length is 13 residues. The rearrangement uses TRBV7-7 and TRBJ2-7; possibly TRBD1 for D (5 bases). This sequence was found in a man younger than 35 in good health. Some clones in this sample may be carry-over from other donors' samples. Sequencing was done on a sample of memory CD4+ T cells from PBMCs. Subset meaning: CD45RA-negative fraction. Written as DNA, the CDR3 is TGTGCCAGCAGCTTAGTCCAGGGCCACGAGCAGTACTTC. Protein: CASSLVQGHEQYF. Combining the CDR3 with reference TRBV7-7 and TRBJ2-7 gives the whole variable domain GAGVSQSPRYKVTKRGQDVTLRCDPISSHATLYWYQQALGQGPEFLTYFNYEAQPDKSGLPSDRFSAERPEGSISTLTIQRTEQRDSAMYRCASSLVQGHEQYFGPGTRLTVT.